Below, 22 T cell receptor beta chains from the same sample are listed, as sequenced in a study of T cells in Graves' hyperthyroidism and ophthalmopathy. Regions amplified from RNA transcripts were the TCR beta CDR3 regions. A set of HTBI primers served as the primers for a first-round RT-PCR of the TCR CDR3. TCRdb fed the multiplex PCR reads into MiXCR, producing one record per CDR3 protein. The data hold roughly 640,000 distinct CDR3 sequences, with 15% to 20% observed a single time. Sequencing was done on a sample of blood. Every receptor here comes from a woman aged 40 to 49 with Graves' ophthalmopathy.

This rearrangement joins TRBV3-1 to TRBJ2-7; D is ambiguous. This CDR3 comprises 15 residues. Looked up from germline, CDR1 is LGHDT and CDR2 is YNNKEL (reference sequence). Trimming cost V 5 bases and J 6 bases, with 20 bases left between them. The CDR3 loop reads CASSNQVSPASEQYF. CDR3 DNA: TGTGCCAGCAGCAACCAAGTATCTCCAGCGAGCGAGCAGTACTTC.

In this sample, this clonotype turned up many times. The CDR3, as DNA: TGTGCCAGCAGAAACGCAGGTGGCGAAAACATTCAGTACTTC. This translates into CASRNAGGENIQYF. The rearrangement links TRBV11-2 to TRBJ2-4; D gene ambiguous. CDR1 SGHAT and CDR2 FQNNGV come from the germline V gene. The ends were cut back, 6 bases at V and 5 bases at J, with 14 bases in the middle. The CDR3 is 14 residues long. The full variable domain, in which reference TRBV11-2 and TRBJ2-4 provide the parts outside the CDR3, is EAGVAQSPRYKIIEKRQSVAFWCNPISGHATLYWYQQILGQGPKLLIQFQNNGVVDDSQLPKDRFSAERLKGVDSTLKIQPAKLEDSAVYLCASRNAGGENIQYFGAGTRLSVL.

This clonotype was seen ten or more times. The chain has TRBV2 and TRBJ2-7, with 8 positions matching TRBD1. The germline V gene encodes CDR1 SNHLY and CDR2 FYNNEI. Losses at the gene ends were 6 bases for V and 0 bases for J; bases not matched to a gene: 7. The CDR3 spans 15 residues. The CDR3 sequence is CASSPTGVSSYEQYF. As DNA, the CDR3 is TGTGCCAGCAGCCCGACAGGGGTGAGCTCCTACGAGCAGTACTTC.

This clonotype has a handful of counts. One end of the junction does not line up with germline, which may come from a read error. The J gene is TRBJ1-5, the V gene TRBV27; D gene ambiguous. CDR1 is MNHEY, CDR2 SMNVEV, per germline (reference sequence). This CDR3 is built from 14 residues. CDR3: CASSFLGSNQPQHF. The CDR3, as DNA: TGTGCCAGCAGTTTTCTTGGGAGTAATCAACCCCAGCATTTT.

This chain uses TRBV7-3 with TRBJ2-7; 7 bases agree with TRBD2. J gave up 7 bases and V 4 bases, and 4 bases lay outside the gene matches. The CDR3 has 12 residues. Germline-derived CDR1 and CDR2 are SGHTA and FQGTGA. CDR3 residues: CASSWGGGEQYF. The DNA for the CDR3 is TGTGCCAGCAGCTGGGGGGGGGGTGAGCAGTACTTC.

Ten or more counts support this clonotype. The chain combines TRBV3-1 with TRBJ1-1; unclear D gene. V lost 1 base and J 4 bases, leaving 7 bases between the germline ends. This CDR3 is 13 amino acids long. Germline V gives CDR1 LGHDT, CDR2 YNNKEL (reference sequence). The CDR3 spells CASSQVISTEAFF. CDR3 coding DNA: TGTGCCAGCAGCCAAGTTATCTCCACTGAAGCTTTCTTT.

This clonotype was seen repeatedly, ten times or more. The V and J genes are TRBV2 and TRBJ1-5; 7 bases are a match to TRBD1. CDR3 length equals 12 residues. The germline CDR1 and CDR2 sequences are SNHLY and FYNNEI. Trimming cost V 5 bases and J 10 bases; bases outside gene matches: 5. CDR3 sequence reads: CASSTRQGPQHF. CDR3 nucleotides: TGTGCCAGCAGTACCAGACAGGGCCCCCAGCATTTT.

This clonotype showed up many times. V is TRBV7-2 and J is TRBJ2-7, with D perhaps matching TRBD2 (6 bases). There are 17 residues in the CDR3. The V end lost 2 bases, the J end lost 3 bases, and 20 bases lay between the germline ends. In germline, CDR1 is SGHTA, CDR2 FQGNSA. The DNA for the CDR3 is TGTGCCAGCAGCTTAATCGGGACTGGTCGTCGAATCTACGAGCAGTACTTC. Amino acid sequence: CASSLIGTGRRIYEQYF. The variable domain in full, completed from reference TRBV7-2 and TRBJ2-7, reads GAGVSQSPSNKVTEKGKDVELRCDPISGHTALYWYRQSLGQGLEFLIYFQGNSAPDKSGLPSDRFSAERTGGSVSTLTIQRTQQEDSAVYLCASSLIGTGRRIYEQYFGPGTRLTVT.

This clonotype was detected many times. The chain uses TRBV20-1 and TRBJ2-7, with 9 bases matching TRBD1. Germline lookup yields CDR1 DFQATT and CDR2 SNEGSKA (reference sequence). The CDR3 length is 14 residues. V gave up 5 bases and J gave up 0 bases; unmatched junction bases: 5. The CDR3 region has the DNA TGCAGTGCTCCAGGGACAGGGACCTCCTACGAGCAGTACTTC. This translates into CSAPGTGTSYEQYF.

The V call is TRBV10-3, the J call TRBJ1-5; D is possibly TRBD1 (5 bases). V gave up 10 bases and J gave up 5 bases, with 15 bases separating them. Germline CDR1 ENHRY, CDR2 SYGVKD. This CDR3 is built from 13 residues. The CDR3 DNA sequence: TGTGCCACGACAGTTTCAGCCGATCAGCCCCAGCATTTT. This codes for CATTVSADQPQHF.

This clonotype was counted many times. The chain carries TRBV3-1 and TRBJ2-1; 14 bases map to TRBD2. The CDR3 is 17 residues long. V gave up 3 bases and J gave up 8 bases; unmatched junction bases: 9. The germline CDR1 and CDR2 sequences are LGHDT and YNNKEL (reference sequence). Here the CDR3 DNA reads TGTGCCAGCAGCCATGGGACTAGCGGGAGTCAGAGACATGAGCAGTTCTTC. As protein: CASSHGTSGSQRHEQFF.

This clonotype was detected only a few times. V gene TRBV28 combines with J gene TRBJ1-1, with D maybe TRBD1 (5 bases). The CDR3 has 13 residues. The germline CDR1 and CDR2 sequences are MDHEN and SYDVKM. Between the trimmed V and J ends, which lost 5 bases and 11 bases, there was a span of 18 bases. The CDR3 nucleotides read TGTGCCAGCAGTGACACAGGACCGCTCAAGGCTTTCTTT. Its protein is CASSDTGPLKAFF.

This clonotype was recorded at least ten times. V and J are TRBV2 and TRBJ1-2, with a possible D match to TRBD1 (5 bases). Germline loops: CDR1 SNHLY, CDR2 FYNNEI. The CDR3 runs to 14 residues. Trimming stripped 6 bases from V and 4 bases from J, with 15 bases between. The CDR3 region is CASRPYDSGYGYTF. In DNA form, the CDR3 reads TGTGCCAGCAGACCCTACGACAGCGGCTATGGCTACACCTTC.

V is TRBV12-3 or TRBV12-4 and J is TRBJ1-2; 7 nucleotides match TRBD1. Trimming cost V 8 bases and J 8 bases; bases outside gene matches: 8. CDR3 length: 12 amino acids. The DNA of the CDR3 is TGTGCCAGCGAGGGGGCAGGGGTCGGCTACACCTTC. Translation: CASEGAGVGYTF.

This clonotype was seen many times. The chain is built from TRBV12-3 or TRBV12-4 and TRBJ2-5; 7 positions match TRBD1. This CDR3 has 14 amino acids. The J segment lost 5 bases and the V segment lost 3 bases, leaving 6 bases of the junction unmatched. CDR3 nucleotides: TGTGCCAGCAGTTTCAATACAGGGGAGGAGACCCAGTACTTC. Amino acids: CASSFNTGEETQYF.

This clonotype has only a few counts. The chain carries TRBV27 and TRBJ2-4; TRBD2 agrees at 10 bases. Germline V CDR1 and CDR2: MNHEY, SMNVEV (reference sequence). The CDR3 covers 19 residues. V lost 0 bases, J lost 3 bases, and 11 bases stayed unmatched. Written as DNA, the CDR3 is TGTGCCAGCAGTTTATCTACTAGCGGGGTGGCAGGGAGCAAAAACATTCAGTACTTC. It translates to CASSLSTSGVAGSKNIQYF.

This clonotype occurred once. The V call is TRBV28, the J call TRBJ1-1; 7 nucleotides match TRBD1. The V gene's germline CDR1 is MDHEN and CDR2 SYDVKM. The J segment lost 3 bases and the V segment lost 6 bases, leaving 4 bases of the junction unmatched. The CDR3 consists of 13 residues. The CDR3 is CASRTTGYTEAFF. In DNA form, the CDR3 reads TGTGCCAGCAGGACGACAGGGTACACTGAAGCTTTCTTT.

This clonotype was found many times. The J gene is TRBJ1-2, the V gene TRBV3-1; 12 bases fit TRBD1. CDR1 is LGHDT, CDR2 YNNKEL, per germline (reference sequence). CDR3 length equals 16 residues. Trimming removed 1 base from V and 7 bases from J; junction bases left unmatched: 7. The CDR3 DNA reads TGTGCCAGCAGCCAAGCGGGTGGGACAGGGGGCGGTGGCTACACCTTC. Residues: CASSQAGGTGGGGYTF.

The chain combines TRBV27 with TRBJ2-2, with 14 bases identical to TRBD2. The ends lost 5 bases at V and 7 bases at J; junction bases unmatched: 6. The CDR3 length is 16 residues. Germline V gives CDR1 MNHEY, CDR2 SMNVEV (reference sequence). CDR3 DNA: TGTGCCAGCAGTCCGACTAGCGGGAGGGATGACGGGGAGCTGTTTTTT. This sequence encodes CASSPTSGRDDGELFF.

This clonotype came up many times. The DNA of the CDR3 is TGTGCCAGCAGTACTAGGACAGCTGGAAACACCATATATTTT. Its protein is CASSTRTAGNTIYF. V usage is TRBV12-3 or TRBV12-4 and J usage is TRBJ1-3; D is perhaps TRBD1 (6 bases). The V end lost 5 bases, the J end lost 2 bases, and 10 bases lay between the germline ends. The CDR3 sequence is 14 residues long.

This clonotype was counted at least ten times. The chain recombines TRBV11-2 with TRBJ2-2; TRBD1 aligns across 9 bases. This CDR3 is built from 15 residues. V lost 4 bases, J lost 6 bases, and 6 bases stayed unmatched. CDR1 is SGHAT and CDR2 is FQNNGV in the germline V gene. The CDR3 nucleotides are TGTGCCAGCAGCTCACGGACAGGGGAGGCCGGGGAGCTGTTTTTT. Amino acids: CASSSRTGEAGELFF.

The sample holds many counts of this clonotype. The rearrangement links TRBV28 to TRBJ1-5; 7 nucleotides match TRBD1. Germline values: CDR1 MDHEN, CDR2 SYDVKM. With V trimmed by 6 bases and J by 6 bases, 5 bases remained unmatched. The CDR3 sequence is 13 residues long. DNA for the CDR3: TGTGCCAGCAGATCAGGGGGTTTTCAGCCCCAGCATTTT. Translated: CASRSGGFQPQHF.